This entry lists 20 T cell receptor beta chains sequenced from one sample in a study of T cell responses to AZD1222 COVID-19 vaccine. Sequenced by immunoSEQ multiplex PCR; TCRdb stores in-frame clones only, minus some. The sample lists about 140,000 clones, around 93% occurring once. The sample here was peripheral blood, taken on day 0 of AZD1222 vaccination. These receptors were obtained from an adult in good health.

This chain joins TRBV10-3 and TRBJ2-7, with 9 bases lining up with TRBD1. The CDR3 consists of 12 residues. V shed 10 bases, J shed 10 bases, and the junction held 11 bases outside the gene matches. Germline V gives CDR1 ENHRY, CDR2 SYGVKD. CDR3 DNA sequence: TGTGCCACTCACCCGGGACAGGGAGAACAGTACTTC. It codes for CATHPGQGEQYF.

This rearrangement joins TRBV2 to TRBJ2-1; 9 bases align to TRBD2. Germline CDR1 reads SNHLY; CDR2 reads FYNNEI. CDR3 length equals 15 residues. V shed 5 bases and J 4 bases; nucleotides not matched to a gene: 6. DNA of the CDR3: TGTGCCAGCAGTTCACGGACTAGCGATTACAATGAGCAGTTCTTC. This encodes CASSSRTSDYNEQFF.

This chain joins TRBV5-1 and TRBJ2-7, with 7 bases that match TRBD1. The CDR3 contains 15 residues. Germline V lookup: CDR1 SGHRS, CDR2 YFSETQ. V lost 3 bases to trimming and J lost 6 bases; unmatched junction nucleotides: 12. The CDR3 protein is CASSSPTGTVSEQYF. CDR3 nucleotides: TGCGCCAGCAGCTCGCCTACCGGGACAGTAAGCGAGCAGTACTTC.

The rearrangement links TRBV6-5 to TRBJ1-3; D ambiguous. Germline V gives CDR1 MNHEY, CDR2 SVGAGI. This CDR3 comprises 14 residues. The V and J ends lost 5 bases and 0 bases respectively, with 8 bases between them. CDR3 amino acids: CASSPTSSGNTIYF. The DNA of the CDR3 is TGTGCCAGCAGTCCGACCAGCTCTGGAAACACCATATATTTT.

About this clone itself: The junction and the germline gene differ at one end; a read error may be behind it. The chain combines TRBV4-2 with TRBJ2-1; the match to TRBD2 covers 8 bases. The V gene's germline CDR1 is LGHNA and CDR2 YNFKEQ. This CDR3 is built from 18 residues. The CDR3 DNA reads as TGTGCCAGCAGCCAACACATCCCCAGGCGGGGGGATTACAATGAGTGTCTCTTC. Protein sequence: CASSQHIPRRGDYNECLF.

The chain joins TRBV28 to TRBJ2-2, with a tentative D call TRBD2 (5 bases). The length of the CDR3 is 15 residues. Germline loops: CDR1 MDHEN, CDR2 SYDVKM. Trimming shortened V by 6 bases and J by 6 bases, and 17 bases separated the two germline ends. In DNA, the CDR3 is TGTGCCAGCAGATCCGGAGAGGGCCAGGCCGGGGAGCTGTTTTTT. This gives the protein CASRSGEGQAGELFF.

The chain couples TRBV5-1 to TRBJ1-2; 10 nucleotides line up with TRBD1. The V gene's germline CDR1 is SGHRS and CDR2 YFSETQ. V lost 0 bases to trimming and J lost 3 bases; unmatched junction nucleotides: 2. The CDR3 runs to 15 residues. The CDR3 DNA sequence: TGCGCCAGCAGCTTGGAGGGGACAGGGGACTATGGCTACACCTTC. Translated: CASSLEGTGDYGYTF.

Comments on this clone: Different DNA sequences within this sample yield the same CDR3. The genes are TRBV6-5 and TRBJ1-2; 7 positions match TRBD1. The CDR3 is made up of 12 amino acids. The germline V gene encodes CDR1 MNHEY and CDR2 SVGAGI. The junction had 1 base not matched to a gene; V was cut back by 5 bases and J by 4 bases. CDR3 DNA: TGTGCCAGCAGTAGGGACAGCTATGGCTACACCTTC. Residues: CASSRDSYGYTF.

CDR3 nucleotides: TGTGCCAGCAGCACCGGGACCGCCTATAATTCACCCCTCCACTTT. Its protein product is CASSTGTAYNSPLHF. The gene calls are TRBV9 and TRBJ1-6; D perhaps matches TRBD1 (5 bases). The CDR3 totals 15 residues. V lost 4 bases and J lost 2, with 10 bases in between. CDR1 and CDR2 from the germline V gene are SGDLS and YYNGEE. The full variable domain, with the rest looked up from reference TRBV9 and TRBJ1-6, is DSGVTQTPKHLITATGQRVTLRCSPRSGDLSVYWYQQSLDQGLQFLIQYYNGEERAKGNILERFSAQQFPDLHSELNLSSLELGDSALYFCASSTGTAYNSPLHFGNGTRLTVT.

The CDR3 coding sequence is TGTGCCAGCAGCGTAGACAAGGGGAGCTACAATGAGCAGTTCTTC. It is translated as CASSVDKGSYNEQFF. The chain recombines TRBV9 with TRBJ2-1; either TRBD1 or TRBD2 may fit D (5 bases each). Germline V gives CDR1 SGDLS, CDR2 YYNGEE. V gave up 0 bases and J gave up 3 bases, with 10 bases separating them. The CDR3 sequence is 15 residues long.

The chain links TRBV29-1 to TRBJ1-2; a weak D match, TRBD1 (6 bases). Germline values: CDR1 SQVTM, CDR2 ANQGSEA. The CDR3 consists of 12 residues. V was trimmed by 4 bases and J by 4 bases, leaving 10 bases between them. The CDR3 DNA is TGCAGCGTTGCGAGGGGGGTCTATGGCTACACCTTC. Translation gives CSVARGVYGYTF.

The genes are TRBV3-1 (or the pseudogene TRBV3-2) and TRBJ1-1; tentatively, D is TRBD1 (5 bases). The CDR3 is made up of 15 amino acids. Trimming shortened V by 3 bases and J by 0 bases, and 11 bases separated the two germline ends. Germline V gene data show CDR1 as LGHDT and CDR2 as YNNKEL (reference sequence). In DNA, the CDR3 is TGTGCCAGCAGCCATACCGGGACGGTGAACACTGAAGCTTTCTTT. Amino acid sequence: CASSHTGTVNTEAFF.

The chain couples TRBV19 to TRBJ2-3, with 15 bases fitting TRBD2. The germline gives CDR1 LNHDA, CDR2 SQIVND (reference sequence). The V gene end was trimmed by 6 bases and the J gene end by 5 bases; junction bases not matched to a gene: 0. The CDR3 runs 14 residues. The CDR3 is CASRGLAGGDTQYF. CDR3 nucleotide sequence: TGTGCCAGTAGGGGACTAGCGGGAGGAGATACGCAGTATTTT.

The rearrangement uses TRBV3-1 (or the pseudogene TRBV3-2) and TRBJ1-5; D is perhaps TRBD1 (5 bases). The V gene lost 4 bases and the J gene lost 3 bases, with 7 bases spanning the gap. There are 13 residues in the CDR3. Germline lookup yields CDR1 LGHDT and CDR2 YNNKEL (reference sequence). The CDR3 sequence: CASSPTVNQPQHF. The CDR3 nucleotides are TGTGCCAGCAGCCCGACAGTCAATCAGCCCCAGCATTTT.

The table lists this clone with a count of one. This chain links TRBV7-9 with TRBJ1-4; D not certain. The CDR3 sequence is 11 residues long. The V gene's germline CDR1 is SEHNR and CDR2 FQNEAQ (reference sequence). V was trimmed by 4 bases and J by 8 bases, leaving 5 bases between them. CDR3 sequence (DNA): TGTGCCAGCAGCTCACAGGAAAAACTGTTTTTT. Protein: CASSSQEKLFF.

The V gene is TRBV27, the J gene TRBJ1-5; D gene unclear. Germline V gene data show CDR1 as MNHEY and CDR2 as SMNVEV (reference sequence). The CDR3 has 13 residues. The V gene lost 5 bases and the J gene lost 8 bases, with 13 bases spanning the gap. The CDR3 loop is CASSRTAVEPQHF. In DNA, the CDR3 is TGTGCCAGCAGTCGGACTGCGGTAGAGCCCCAGCATTTT.

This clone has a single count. The CDR3 is CASSSPGTSGYEQFF. The CDR3 DNA sequence: TGTGCCAGCAGCTCTCCCGGGACTAGCGGGTATGAGCAGTTCTTC. V and J are TRBV11-3 and TRBJ2-1, with 12 bases identical to TRBD2. Germline trimming cut 4 bases from V and 8 bases from J; bases unmatched to any gene: 6. CDR1 and CDR2 from the germline V gene are SGHNT and YENEEA. The CDR3 is 15 residues long.

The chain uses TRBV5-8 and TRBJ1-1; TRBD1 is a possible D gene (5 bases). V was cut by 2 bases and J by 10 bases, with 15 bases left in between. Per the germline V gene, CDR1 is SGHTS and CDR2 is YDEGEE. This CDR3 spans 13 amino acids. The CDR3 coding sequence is TGTGCCAGCAGCTTAAGGGTTTGGGGCTCAGCTTTCTTT. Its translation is CASSLRVWGSAFF.

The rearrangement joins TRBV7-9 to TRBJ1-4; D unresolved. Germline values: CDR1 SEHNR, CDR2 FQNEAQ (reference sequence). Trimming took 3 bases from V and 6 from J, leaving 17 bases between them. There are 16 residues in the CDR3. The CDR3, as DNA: TGTGCCAGCAGCTTCCACCGGGGAGCCAAAGATGAAAAACTGTTTTTT. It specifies CASSFHRGAKDEKLFF.

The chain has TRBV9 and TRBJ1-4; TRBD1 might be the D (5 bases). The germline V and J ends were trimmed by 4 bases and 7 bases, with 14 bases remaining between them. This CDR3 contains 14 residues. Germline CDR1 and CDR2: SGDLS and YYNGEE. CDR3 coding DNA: TGTGCCAGCAGCCCTACAGGACTGTTTGAAAAACTGTTTTTT. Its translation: CASSPTGLFEKLFF.